Here is one T cell receptor (beta chain) with its context. The antigen is undetermined. The sample originates from a study of shared clonotypes between healthy human individuals. Broader study findings: For sorted subsets, rarefaction showed incomplete sequencing despite large depth.

The naive CD8 subset, CD45RO-negative cells positively selected for CCR7, excluded terminally differentiated effector memory CD45RA+ cells. Each subset's genomic DNA was shared equally among a number of immunoSEQ plates. TCRdb's table, derived via immunoSEQ multiplex PCR, lists solely in-frame clones and lacks some. Of about 1,800,000 clones in the sample, approximately 94% were seen once. Source material: naive CD8+ T cells sorted from blood. The clonotype originates from a man between 18 and 29 years old in good health.

The CDR3 loop reads CASSPREGGLDEQYF. CDR3 DNA: TGTGCCAGCAGTCCCCGTGAGGGAGGCTTGGACGAGCAGTACTTC. This chain joins TRBV27 and TRBJ2-7, with D possibly matching TRBD2 (6 bases). There are 15 residues in the CDR3. V was pared by 5 bases and J by 5 bases, with 19 bases between. From germline, CDR1 is MNHEY and CDR2 SMNVEV (reference sequence).